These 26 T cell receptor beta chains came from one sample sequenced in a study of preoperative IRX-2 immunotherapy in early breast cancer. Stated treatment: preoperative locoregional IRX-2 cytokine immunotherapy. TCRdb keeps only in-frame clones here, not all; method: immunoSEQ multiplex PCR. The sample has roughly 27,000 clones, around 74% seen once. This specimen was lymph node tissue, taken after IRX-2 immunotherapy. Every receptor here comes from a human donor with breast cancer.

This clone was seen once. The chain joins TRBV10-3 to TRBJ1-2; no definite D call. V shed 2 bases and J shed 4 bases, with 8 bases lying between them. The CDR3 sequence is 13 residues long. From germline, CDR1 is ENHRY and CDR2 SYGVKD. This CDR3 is CAISETGSYGYTF. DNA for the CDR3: TGTGCCATCAGTGAGACCGGGAGCTATGGCTACACCTTC.

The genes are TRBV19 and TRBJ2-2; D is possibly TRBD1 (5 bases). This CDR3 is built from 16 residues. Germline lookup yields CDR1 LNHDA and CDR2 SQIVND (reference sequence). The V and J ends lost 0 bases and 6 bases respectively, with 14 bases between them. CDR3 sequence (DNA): TGTGCCAGTAGTATAGATGGGGCCCGAAGGTCCGGGGAGCTGTTTTTT. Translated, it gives CASSIDGARRSGELFF. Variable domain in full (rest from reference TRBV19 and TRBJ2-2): DGGITQSPKYLFRKEGQNVTLSCEQNLNHDAMYWYRQDPGQGLRLIYYSQIVNDFQKGDIAEGYSVSREKKESFPLTVTSAQKNPTAFYLCASSIDGARRSGELFFGEGSRLTVL.

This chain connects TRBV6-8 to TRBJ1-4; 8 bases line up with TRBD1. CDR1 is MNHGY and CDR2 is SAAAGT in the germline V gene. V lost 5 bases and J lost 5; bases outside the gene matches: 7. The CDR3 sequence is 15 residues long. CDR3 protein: CASSATGGVNEKLFF. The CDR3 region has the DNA TGTGCCAGCAGTGCAACAGGGGGAGTAAATGAAAAACTGTTTTTT.

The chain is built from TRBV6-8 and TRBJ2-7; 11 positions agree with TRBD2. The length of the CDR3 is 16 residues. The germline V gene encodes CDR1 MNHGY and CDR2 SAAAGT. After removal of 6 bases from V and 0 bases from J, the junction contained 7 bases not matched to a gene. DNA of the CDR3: TGTGCCAGCAGATCTATAGCGGGAGGGCTCTCCTACGAGCAGTACTTC. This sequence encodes CASRSIAGGLSYEQYF.

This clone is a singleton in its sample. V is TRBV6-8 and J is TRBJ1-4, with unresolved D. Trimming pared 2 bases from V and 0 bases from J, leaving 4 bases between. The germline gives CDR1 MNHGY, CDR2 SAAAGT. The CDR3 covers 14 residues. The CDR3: CASSYAATNEKLFF. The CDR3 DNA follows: TGTGCCAGCAGTTACGCTGCAACTAATGAAAAACTGTTTTTT.

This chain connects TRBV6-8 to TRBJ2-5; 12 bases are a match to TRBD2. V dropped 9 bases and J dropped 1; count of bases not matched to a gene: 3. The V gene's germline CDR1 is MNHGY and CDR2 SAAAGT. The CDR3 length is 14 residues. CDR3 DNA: TGTGCCAGTTCGACTAGCGGGAGCCAAGAGACCCAGTACTTC. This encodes CASSTSGSQETQYF.

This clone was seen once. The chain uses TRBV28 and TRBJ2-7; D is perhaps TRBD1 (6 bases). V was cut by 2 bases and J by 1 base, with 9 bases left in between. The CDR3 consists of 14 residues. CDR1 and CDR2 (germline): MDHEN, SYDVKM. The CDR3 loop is CASSLSDRSYEQYF. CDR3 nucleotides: TGTGCCAGCAGTTTAAGCGACAGGTCCTACGAGCAGTACTTC.

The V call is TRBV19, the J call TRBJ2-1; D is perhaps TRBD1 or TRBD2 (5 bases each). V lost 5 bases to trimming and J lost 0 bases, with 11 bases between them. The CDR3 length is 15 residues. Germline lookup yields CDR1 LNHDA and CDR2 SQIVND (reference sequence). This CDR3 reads CASSPRGVSYNEQFF. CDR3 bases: TGTGCCAGTAGTCCCCGGGGCGTCTCCTACAATGAGCAGTTCTTC.

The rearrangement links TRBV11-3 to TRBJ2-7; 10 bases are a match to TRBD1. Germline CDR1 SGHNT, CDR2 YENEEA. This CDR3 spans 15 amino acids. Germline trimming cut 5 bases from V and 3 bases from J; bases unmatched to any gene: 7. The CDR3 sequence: CASSGRDRGIYEQYF. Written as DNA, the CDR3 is TGTGCCAGCAGCGGGAGGGACAGGGGAATCTACGAGCAGTACTTC.

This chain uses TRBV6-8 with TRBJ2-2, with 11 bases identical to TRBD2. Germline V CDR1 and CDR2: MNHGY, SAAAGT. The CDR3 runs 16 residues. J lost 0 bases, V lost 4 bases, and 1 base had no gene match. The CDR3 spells CASSLGLAANTGELFF. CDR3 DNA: TGTGCCAGCAGTTTGGGACTAGCGGCGAACACCGGGGAGCTGTTTTTT.

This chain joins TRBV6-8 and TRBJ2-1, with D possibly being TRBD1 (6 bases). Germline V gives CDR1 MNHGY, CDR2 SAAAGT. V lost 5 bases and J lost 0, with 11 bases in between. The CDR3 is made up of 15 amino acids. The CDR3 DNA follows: TGTGCCAGCAGTGCCAGGGGTCCCTCCTACAATGAGCAGTTCTTC. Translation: CASSARGPSYNEQFF.

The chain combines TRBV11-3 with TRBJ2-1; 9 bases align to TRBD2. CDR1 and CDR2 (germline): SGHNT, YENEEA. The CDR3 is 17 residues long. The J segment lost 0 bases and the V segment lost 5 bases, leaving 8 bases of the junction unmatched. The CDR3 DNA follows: TGTGCCAGCAGCCAATATTTTAGCGGGAGCTCCTACAATGAGCAGTTCTTC. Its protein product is CASSQYFSGSSYNEQFF.

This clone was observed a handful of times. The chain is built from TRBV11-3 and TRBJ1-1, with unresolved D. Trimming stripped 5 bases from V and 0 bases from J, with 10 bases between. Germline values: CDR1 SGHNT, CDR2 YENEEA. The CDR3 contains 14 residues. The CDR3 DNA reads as TGTGCCAGCAGCGAACAGATGATGAACACTGAAGCTTTCTTT. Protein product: CASSEQMMNTEAFF.

The CDR3 DNA reads TGTGCCAGCAGTGGGGAACTAAGCAATCAGCCCCAGCATTTT. Translated: CASSGELSNQPQHF. The V call is TRBV2, the J call TRBJ1-5; D is undetermined. Deletions cut 4 bases from V and 1 base from J, with 8 bases between. The germline V gene encodes CDR1 SNHLY and CDR2 FYNNEI. The CDR3 is 14 amino acids.

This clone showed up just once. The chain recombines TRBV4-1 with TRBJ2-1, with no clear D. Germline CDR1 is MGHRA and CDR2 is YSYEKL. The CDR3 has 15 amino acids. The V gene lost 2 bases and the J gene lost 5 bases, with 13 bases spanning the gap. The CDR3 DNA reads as TGCGCCAGCAGCCAACTAATGGGAAGCCACAATGAGCAGTTCTTC. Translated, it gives CASSQLMGSHNEQFF.

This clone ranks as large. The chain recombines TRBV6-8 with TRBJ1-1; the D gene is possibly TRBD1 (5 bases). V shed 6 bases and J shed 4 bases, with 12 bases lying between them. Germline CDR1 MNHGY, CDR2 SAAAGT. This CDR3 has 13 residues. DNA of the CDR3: TGTGCCAGCAGCCCCGGGGGGGGCACTGAAGCTTTCTTT. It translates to CASSPGGGTEAFF.

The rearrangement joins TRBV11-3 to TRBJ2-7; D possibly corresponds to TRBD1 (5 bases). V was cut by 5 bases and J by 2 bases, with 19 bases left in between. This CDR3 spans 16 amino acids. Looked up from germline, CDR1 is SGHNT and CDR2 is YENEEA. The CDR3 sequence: CASSEKRTSYPYEQYF. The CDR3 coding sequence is TGTGCCAGCAGCGAGAAGAGGACATCTTACCCCTACGAGCAGTACTTC.

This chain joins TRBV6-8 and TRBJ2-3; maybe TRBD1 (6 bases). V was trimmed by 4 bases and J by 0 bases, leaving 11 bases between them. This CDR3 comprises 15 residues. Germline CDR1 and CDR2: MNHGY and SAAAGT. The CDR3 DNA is TGTGCCAGCAGTTCACGGACAGCTAGCACAGATACGCAGTATTTT. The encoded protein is CASSSRTASTDTQYF.

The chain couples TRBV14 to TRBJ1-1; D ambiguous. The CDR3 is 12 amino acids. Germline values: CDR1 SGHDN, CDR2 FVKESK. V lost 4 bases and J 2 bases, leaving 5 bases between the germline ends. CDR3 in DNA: TGTGCCAGCAGCCTTTCTAACACTGAAGCTTTCTTT. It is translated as CASSLSNTEAFF.

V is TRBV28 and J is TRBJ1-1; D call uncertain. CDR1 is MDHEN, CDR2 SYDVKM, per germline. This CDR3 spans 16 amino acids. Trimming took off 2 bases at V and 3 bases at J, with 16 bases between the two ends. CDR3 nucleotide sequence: TGTGCCAGCAGTTTACCGCGCCGGGGAGTGGACACTGAAGCTTTCTTT. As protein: CASSLPRRGVDTEAFF.

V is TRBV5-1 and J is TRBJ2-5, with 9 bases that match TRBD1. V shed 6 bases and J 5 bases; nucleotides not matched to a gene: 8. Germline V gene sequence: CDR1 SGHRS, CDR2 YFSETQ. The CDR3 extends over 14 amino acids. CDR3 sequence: CASTQGATPETQYF. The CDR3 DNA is TGCGCCAGCACACAGGGGGCCACTCCTGAGACCCAGTACTTC.

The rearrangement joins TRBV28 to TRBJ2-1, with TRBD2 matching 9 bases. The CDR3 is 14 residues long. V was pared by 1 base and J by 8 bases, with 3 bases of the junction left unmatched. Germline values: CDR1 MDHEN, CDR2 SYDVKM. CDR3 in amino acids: CASSLLAGVYEQFF. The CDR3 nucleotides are TGTGCCAGCAGTTTATTAGCGGGAGTGTATGAGCAGTTCTTC.

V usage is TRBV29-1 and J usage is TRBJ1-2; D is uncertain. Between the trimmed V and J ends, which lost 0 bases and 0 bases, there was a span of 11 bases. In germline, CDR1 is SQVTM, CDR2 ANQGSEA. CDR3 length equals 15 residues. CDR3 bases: TGCAGCGTTGAAGAAAGGACTGGGTCTAACTATGGCTACACCTTC. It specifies CSVEERTGSNYGYTF.

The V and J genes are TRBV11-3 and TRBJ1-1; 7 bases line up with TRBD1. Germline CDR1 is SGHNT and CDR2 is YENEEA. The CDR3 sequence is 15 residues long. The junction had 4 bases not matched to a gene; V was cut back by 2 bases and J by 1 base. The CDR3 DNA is TGTGCCAGCAGCTTATTGGGGGACAGGAACACTGAAGCTTTCTTT. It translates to CASSLLGDRNTEAFF.

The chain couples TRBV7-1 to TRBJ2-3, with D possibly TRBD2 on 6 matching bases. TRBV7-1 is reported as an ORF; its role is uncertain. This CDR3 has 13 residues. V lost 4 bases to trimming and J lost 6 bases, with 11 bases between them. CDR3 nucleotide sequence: TGTGCCAGCAGCTTAGGTGGGAGGGATACGCAGTATTTT. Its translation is CASSLGGRDTQYF.

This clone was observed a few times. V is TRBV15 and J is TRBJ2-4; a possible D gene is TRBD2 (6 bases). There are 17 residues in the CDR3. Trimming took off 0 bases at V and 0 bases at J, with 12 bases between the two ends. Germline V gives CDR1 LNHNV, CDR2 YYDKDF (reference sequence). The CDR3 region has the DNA TGTGCCACCAGCAGAGATTGGGGCGGGGCAGCCAAAAACATTCAGTACTTC. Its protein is CATSRDWGGAAKNIQYF. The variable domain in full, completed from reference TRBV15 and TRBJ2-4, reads DAMVIQNPRYQVTQFGKPVTLSCSQTLNHNVMYWYQQKSSQAPKLLFHYYDKDFNNEADTPDNFQSRRPNTSFCFLDIRSPGLGDTAMYLCATSRDWGGAAKNIQYFGAGTRLSVL.